These 26 T cell receptor beta chains originate from one sample sequenced in a study of blood T cell repertoires in COVID-19. The table came from immunoSEQ multiplex PCR; TCRdb's copy has only in-frame clones and leaves some out. The repertoire consists of over 65,000 clones, with about 81% occurring once and the leading ten covering around a tenth. The sample consisted of peripheral blood. The receptors stem from a human donor in a cohort sampled during active COVID-19.

The chain has TRBV6-6 and TRBJ1-1; tentative D call: TRBD1 (6 bases). The CDR3 runs 14 residues. CDR1 is MNHNY, CDR2 SVGAGI, per germline (reference sequence). V was pared by 6 bases and J by 5 bases, with 16 bases between. In nucleotides, the CDR3 is TGTGCCAGCAGCCCTACTCCCAGGGGAACTGAAGCTTTCTTT. The encoded protein is CASSPTPRGTEAFF.

The gene calls are TRBV24-1 and TRBJ1-6; D remains ambiguous. This CDR3 contains 14 residues. With 5 bases removed from V and 7 bases from J, the gap between germline ends came to 11 bases. Germline V lookup: CDR1 KGHDR, CDR2 SFDVKD. The chain's CDR3 is CATSAGGGNSPLHF. The CDR3 bases are TGTGCCACCAGTGCAGGTGGTGGGAATTCACCCCTCCACTTT.

The chain combines TRBV7-2 with TRBJ1-1; D might be TRBD1 (6 bases). The CDR3 loop spans 15 amino acids. In germline, CDR1 is SGHTA, CDR2 FQGNSA. Trimming removed 5 bases from V and 2 bases from J, with 15 bases in between. The CDR3: CASSEITGINTEAFF. The CDR3 DNA sequence: TGTGCCAGCAGCGAAATCACAGGGATTAACACTGAAGCTTTCTTT.

The chain is built from TRBV27 and TRBJ2-7; D call uncertain. CDR1 and CDR2 from the germline V gene are MNHEY and SMNVEV (reference sequence). Trimming left V 3 bases short and J 4 bases short, with 10 bases between. This CDR3 spans 13 amino acids. The CDR3 spells CASSFLSGYEQYF. The DNA of the CDR3 is TGTGCCAGCAGTTTCTTATCCGGGTACGAGCAGTACTTC.

J is TRBJ2-5 and V is TRBV7-2; 8 bases match TRBD1. Per the germline V gene, CDR1 is SGHTA and CDR2 is FQGNSA. The CDR3 loop spans 15 amino acids. J gave up 5 bases and V 5 bases, and 10 bases lay outside the gene matches. The CDR3 is CASSQWTGPRETQYF. Here the CDR3 DNA reads TGTGCCAGCAGCCAGTGGACAGGGCCTCGGGAGACCCAGTACTTC.

The chain couples TRBV28 to TRBJ1-2, with TRBD1 as a possible D gene (6 bases). CDR1 is MDHEN and CDR2 is SYDVKM in the germline V gene. CDR3 length: 14 amino acids. Between the trimmed V and J ends, which lost 11 bases and 3 bases, there was a span of 19 bases. CDR3 sequence: CAARGGQGHYGYTF. DNA for the CDR3: TGTGCCGCAAGGGGGGGGCAAGGGCACTATGGCTACACCTTC.

The CDR3 reads CASSLEPTGELFF. The DNA for the CDR3 is TGCGCCAGCAGCTTGGAGCCCACCGGGGAGCTGTTTTTT. The chain recombines TRBV5-1 with TRBJ2-2; D uncertain. Looked up from germline, CDR1 is SGHRS and CDR2 is YFSETQ. The CDR3 consists of 13 residues. The germline V and J ends were trimmed by 0 bases and 4 bases, with 4 bases remaining between them. The whole variable domain, remainder taken from reference TRBV5-1 and TRBJ2-2, is KAGVTQTPRYLIKTRGQQVTLSCSPISGHRSVSWYQQTPGQGLQFLFEYFSETQRNKGNFPGRFSGRQFSNSRSEMNVSTLELGDSALYLCASSLEPTGELFFGEGSRLTVL.

V is TRBV4-1 and J is TRBJ2-5; the match to TRBD2 covers 9 bases. This CDR3 is built from 17 residues. Trimming at V came to 1 base and at J to 3 bases, leaving 9 bases not matched to a gene. CDR1 MGHRA and CDR2 YSYEKL come from the germline V gene. In nucleotides, the CDR3 is TGCGCCAGCAGCCAAGTGGGGCGGGGGGGGACCGAAGAGACCCAGTACTTC. It translates to CASSQVGRGGTEETQYF.

V gene TRBV7-8 combines with J gene TRBJ1-3, with TRBD1 as a possible D gene (5 bases). V gave up 8 bases and J gave up 0 bases, with 14 bases separating them. The V gene's germline CDR1 is SGHVS and CDR2 FQNEAQ. The CDR3 runs 15 residues. The CDR3 sequence: CASALRVSSGNTIYF. The DNA for the CDR3 is TGTGCCAGCGCCCTCAGGGTGAGCTCTGGAAACACCATATATTTT. Looking up the rest from reference TRBV7-8 and TRBJ1-3 gives the full variable domain: GAGVSQSPRYKVAKRGQDVALRCDPISGHVSLFWYQQALGQGPEFLTYFQNEAQLDKSGLPSDRFFAERPEGSVSTLKIQRTQQEDSAVYLCASALRVSSGNTIYFGEGSWLTVV.

Only one count was recorded for this clone. The chain recombines TRBV5-6 with TRBJ2-7, with 9 bases fitting TRBD1. CDR1 is SGHDT and CDR2 is YYEEEE in the germline V gene. The CDR3 is 14 residues long. Losses at the gene ends were 7 bases for V and 6 bases for J; bases not matched to a gene: 11. The CDR3 coding sequence is TGTGCCAGCGCGATGTGGGACAGGGCCCGCGAGCAGTACTTC. Its protein is CASAMWDRAREQYF.

V and J are TRBV21-1 and TRBJ2-3; the D call of TRBD2 is as the table states it, not checked on the DNA. TRBV21-1 is flagged as a pseudogene. This CDR3 has 22 amino acids. The DNA for the CDR3 is TGTGCCAGCAGCAAACTGAGTGTTGGGGGACTAGCGGGAGAACGGGGCACAGATACGCAGTATTTT. Its protein product is CASSKLSVGGLAGERGTDTQYF.

This clone was picked up many times. J is TRBJ1-2 and V is TRBV14, with D unclear. The CDR3 contains 12 residues. V lost 4 bases to trimming and J lost 3 bases, with 6 bases between them. Germline CDR1 and CDR2: SGHDN and FVKESK. The DNA of the CDR3 is TGTGCCAGCAGCCCTAACGACTATGGCTACACCTTC. Protein sequence: CASSPNDYGYTF. Using reference TRBV14 and TRBJ1-2 for the parts outside the CDR3, the full variable domain is EAGVTQFPSHSVIEKGQTVTLRCDPISGHDNLYWYRRVMGKEIKFLLHFVKESKQDESGMPNNRFLAERTGGTYSTLKVQPAELEDSGVYFCASSPNDYGYTFGSGTRLTVV.

The rearrangement joins TRBV28 to TRBJ2-1; D may be TRBD1 (5 bases). Trimming cost V 7 bases and J 4 bases, with 20 bases left between them. The CDR3 consists of 16 residues. The germline gives CDR1 MDHEN, CDR2 SYDVKM. This CDR3 is CASTFQWTQNYNEQFF. DNA for the CDR3: TGTGCCAGCACCTTCCAGTGGACACAAAATTACAATGAGCAGTTCTTC.

The chain employs TRBV7-9 and TRBJ1-6; 8 nucleotides line up with TRBD1. Germline V CDR1 and CDR2: SEHNR, FQNEAQ (reference sequence). J was trimmed by 7 bases and V by 5 bases; bases with no gene match: 4. The CDR3 contains 14 residues. Here the CDR3 DNA reads TGTGCCAGCAGCCTCGGGACAGGCAATTCACCCCTCCACTTT. Translation gives CASSLGTGNSPLHF.

The chain couples TRBV4-1 to TRBJ2-3; TRBD2 might be the D (5 bases). CDR3 length: 16 residues. CDR1 is MGHRA and CDR2 is YSYEKL in the germline V gene. Between the trimmed V and J ends, which lost 1 base and 3 bases, there was a span of 14 bases. The CDR3 nucleotides read TGCGCCAGCAGCCAAGGGCTAGCAAGTATTACAGATACGCAGTATTTT. It encodes CASSQGLASITDTQYF.

The chain is built from TRBV6-4 and TRBJ2-1; 11 positions match TRBD2. The CDR3 contains 15 residues. The V gene end was trimmed by 7 bases and the J gene end by 6 bases; junction bases not matched to a gene: 8. Germline V lookup: CDR1 MRHNA, CDR2 SNTAGT. As DNA, the CDR3 is TGTGCCAGCACCCAACTAGCGGGAGATTTCAATGAGCAGTTCTTC. This translates into CASTQLAGDFNEQFF.

J is TRBJ1-2 and V is TRBV19; 11 nucleotides align to TRBD1. V trimming: 10 bases; J trimming: 6 bases; junction bases outside the gene matches: 13. CDR1 is LNHDA and CDR2 is SQIVND in the germline V gene (reference sequence). This CDR3 is built from 15 residues. The CDR3 is CATRTGGAFSDGYTF. CDR3 coding DNA: TGTGCCACGAGGACAGGGGGCGCATTTTCAGATGGCTACACCTTC.

CDR3 sequence: CASSRRTSGSTGELFF. The DNA of the CDR3 is TGTGCCAGCAGTCGCAGGACTTCGGGTAGCACCGGGGAGCTGTTTTTT. The chain links TRBV9 to TRBJ2-2; tentative D call: TRBD2 (5 bases). Trimming pared 5 bases from V and 4 bases from J, leaving 18 bases between. The CDR3 is 16 residues long. Germline V gene lookup returns CDR1 SGDLS and CDR2 YYNGEE.

The chain carries TRBV6-6 and TRBJ1-3; the D is unclear. The CDR3 covers 15 residues. CDR1 and CDR2 from the germline V gene are MNHNY and SVGAGI (reference sequence). V lost 4 bases and J 0 bases, leaving 10 bases between the germline ends. The DNA for the CDR3 is TGTGCCAGCAGTTCCCTCAGCGGCTCTGGAAACACCATATATTTT. Encoded protein: CASSSLSGSGNTIYF.

This chain joins TRBV5-4 and TRBJ2-1; no definite D call. The V end lost 4 bases, the J end lost 7 bases, and 9 bases lay between the germline ends. Germline CDR1 is SGHNT and CDR2 is YYREEE (reference sequence). CDR3 length: 12 residues. Here the CDR3 DNA reads TGTGCCAGCAGCCGCAACACAAATGAGCAGTTCTTC. Protein sequence: CASSRNTNEQFF.

V and J are TRBV14 and TRBJ2-3; 10 nucleotides match TRBD2. Germline values: CDR1 SGHDN, CDR2 FVKESK. After removal of 0 bases from V and 0 bases from J, the junction contained 6 bases not matched to a gene. The CDR3 sequence is 18 residues long. For the CDR3, the DNA is TGTGCCAGCAGCCAAGAGGGGATTAGCGGGAGGAGCACAGATACGCAGTATTTT. As protein: CASSQEGISGRSTDTQYF.

This clone came up once. The genes are TRBV28 and TRBJ1-6, with 8 bases matching TRBD1. The CDR3 contains 15 residues. Germline V CDR1 and CDR2: MDHEN, SYDVKM. Trimming took 5 bases from V and 16 from J; bases not matched to a gene: 16. The CDR3 is CASSAGQGFREALHF. CDR3 DNA sequence: TGTGCCAGCAGTGCCGGACAGGGATTTCGTGAAGCTCTCCACTTT.

The chain uses TRBV9 and TRBJ2-2, with TRBD2 matching 8 bases. The V segment lost 0 bases and the J segment 0 bases; nucleotides outside the gene matches: 4. Germline V lookup: CDR1 SGDLS, CDR2 YYNGEE. The CDR3 extends over 17 amino acids. Here the CDR3 DNA reads TGTGCCAGCAGCGTAGTCCCGGGGGGGGCGAACACCGGGGAGCTGTTTTTT. Its protein is CASSVVPGGANTGELFF.

The chain couples TRBV5-1 to TRBJ1-1; no definite D call. This CDR3 spans 15 amino acids. The V gene lost 4 bases and the J gene lost 3 bases, with 16 bases spanning the gap. Per germline, CDR1 SGHRS and CDR2 YFSETQ. The CDR3 sequence is CASSPNGDRDTEAFF. CDR3 DNA: TGCGCCAGCAGCCCGAACGGGGATAGGGACACTGAAGCTTTCTTT. Full variable domain (remainder filled in from reference TRBV5-1 and TRBJ1-1): KAGVTQTPRYLIKTRGQQVTLSCSPISGHRSVSWYQQTPGQGLQFLFEYFSETQRNKGNFPGRFSGRQFSNSRSEMNVSTLELGDSALYLCASSPNGDRDTEAFFGQGTRLTVV.

The V and J genes are TRBV6-5 and TRBJ1-2, with D uncertain. Germline-derived CDR1 and CDR2 are MNHEY and SVGAGI. The CDR3 loop spans 15 amino acids. Trimming left V 6 bases short and J 2 bases short, with 16 bases between. The CDR3 sequence: CASRNEVIGNYGYTF. The CDR3 DNA sequence: TGTGCCAGCAGGAATGAGGTAATCGGGAACTATGGCTACACCTTC.

In this sample, this clone turned up a few times. V usage is TRBV7-6 and J usage is TRBJ2-6; D is perhaps TRBD1 (5 bases). V was shortened by 1 base and J by 1 base, with 11 bases between the two germline ends. CDR1 and CDR2 from the germline V gene are SGHVS and FNYEAQ. This CDR3 spans 17 amino acids. DNA for the CDR3: TGTGCCAGCAGCTTAGGGGGCCTGAGATCTGGGGCCAACGTCCTGACTTTC. Protein: CASSLGGLRSGANVLTF.